This T cell receptor beta chain originates from a study of blood T cell repertoires in COVID-19. Original methodology: Amplification of reference gene primers was used by the study to estimate nucleated cell counts. Libraries were prepared by immunoSEQ multiplex PCR; TCRdb keeps only in-frame clonotypes and omits some of them. Clone size and V and J calls were adopted from that table, with D and trimming inferred from the DNA. The top ten hold around 7% of the sample, which has some 89,000 clones, approximately 80% seen once. This clone has just a few counts. Germline V CDR1 and CDR2: LNHDA, SQIVND (reference sequence). Trimming took 2 bases from V and 2 from J, leaving 13 bases between them. The CDR3 is 15 residues long.

This chain links TRBV19 with TRBJ2-7; possibly TRBD2 for D (5 bases). Sequencing was done on a sample of peripheral blood. This sequence originates from a man aged 65-85 years with acute or convalescent COVID-19. Here the CDR3 DNA reads TGTGCCAGTAGTATAAGCCTGACTAACCCCTACGAGCAGTACTTC. Translating it yields CASSISLTNPYEQYF. Using reference TRBV19 and TRBJ2-7 for the parts outside the CDR3, the full variable domain is DGGITQSPKYLFRKEGQNVTLSCEQNLNHDAMYWYRQDPGQGLRLIYYSQIVNDFQKGDIAEGYSVSREKKESFPLTVTSAQKNPTAFYLCASSISLTNPYEQYFGPGTRLTVT.